These 2 T cell receptor beta chains share one sample of origin, sequenced in a study of shared clonotypes between healthy human individuals. Some clones are missing from TCRdb's copy, which holds only in-frame ones; the method was immunoSEQ multiplex PCR. The data hold about 490,000 clones, with 70% to 80% observed a single time. Sample: PBMCs. These receptors all stem from a woman aged 35 to 49 in good health. Some clones in this sample may be carry-over from other donors' samples.

The rearrangement joins TRBV7-9 to TRBJ1-1; 8 nucleotides agree with TRBD1. Trimming at V came to 5 bases and at J to 11 bases, leaving 13 bases not matched to a gene. Germline V lookup: CDR1 SEHNR, CDR2 FQNEAQ (reference sequence). The CDR3 is made up of 14 amino acids. In DNA form, the CDR3 reads TGTGCCAGCAGCCAGCCGGGCAGGGGGCTTACGGCTTTCTTT. Its translation: CASSQPGRGLTAFF.

The chain links TRBV28 to TRBJ2-2; a weak D match, TRBD1 (5 bases). In germline, CDR1 is MDHEN, CDR2 SYDVKM. Deletions cut 3 bases from V and 1 base from J, with 12 bases between. This CDR3 is built from 16 residues. Here the CDR3 reads CASSLPRVGNTGELFF. DNA of the CDR3: TGTGCCAGCAGTTTGCCCAGGGTGGGGAACACCGGGGAGCTGTTTTTT.